The clone carrying this T cell receptor (beta chain) has more than one count but fewer than ten. Its matching antigen is unknown. Using its own MiXCR run on the RT-PCR reads, TCRdb lists one record per CDR3 protein. The table has some 500,000 distinct CDR3 sequences, under 15% seen once. The entry originates in a study of response to subunit inactivated influenza vaccine. The CDR3 extends over 14 amino acids. Germline-derived CDR1 and CDR2 are MNHEY and SVGAGI. Trimming took 7 bases from V and 5 from J, leaving 17 bases between them. Study-wide findings and caveats: The authors suggested that few new T cells are recruited per seasonal influenza vaccination.

Sequences were derived from PBMCs from blood, sampled about 40 days after vaccination. This TCR came from a man aged 50-59 years who received an inactivated influenza vaccine. The chain employs TRBV6-5 and TRBJ2-5; D is uncertain. CDR3 bases: TGTGCCAGCACTTCATTACGGGCAAAGGAGACCCAGTACTTC. Translation gives CASTSLRAKETQYF.